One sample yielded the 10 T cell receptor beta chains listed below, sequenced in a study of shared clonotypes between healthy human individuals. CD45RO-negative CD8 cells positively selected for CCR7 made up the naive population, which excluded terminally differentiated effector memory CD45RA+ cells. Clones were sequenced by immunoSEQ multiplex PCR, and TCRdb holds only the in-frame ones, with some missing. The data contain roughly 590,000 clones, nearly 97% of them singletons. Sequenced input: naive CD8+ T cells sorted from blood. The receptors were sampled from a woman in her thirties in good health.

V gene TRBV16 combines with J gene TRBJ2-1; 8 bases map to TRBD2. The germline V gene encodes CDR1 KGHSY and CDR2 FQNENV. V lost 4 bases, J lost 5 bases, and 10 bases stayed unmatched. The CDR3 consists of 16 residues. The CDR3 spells CASSRPAREDDNEQFF. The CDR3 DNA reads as TGTGCCAGCAGCCGCCCGGCGCGGGAGGACGACAATGAGCAGTTCTTC.

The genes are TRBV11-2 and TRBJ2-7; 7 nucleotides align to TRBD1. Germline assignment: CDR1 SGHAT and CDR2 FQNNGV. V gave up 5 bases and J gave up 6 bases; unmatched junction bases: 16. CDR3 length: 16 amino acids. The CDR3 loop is CASSPNSLQGYSEQYF. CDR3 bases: TGTGCCAGCAGCCCCAACTCCTTACAGGGGTATAGCGAGCAGTACTTC.

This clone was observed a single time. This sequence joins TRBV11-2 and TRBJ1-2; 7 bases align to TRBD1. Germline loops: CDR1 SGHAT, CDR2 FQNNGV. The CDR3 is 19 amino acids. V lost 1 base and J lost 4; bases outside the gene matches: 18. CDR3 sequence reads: CASSLGRGRGRSGGYGYTF. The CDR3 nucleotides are TGTGCCAGCAGCTTAGGGAGGGGGAGGGGGCGCTCGGGCGGCTATGGCTACACCTTC.

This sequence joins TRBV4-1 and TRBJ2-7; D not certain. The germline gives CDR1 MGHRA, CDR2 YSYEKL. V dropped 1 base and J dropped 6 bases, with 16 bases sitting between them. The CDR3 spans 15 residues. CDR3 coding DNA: TGCGCCAGCAGCCAAGTAGGGCGGAAGGGCCCCGAGCAGTACTTC. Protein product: CASSQVGRKGPEQYF.

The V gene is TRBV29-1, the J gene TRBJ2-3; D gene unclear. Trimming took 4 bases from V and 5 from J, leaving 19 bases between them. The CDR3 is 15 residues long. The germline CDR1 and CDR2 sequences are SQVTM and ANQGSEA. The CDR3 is CSVAGSDRGEDTQYF. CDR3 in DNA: TGCAGCGTTGCTGGGTCCGACCGAGGTGAAGATACGCAGTATTTT.

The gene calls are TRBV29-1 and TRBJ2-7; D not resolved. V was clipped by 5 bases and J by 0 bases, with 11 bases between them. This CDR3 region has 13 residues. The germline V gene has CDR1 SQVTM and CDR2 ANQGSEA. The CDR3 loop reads CSVSDGNSYEQYF. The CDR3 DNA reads TGCAGCGTTTCTGACGGAAACTCCTACGAGCAGTACTTC.

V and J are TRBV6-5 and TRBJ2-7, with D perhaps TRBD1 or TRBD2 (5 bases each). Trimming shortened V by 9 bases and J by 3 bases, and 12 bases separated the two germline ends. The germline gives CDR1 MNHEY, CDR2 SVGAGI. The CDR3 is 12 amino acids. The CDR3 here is CASWDGLYEQYF. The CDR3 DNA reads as TGTGCCAGTTGGGACGGCCTCTACGAGCAGTACTTC.

The CDR3 sequence: CASNDRTSYEQYF. The CDR3 bases are TGTGCCAGTAATGACAGAACCTCCTACGAGCAGTACTTC. The chain is built from TRBV19 and TRBJ2-7; D might be TRBD1 (5 bases). Per the germline V gene, CDR1 is LNHDA and CDR2 is SQIVND (reference sequence). The CDR3 is 13 residues long. V lost 7 bases to trimming and J lost 0 bases, with 10 bases between them.

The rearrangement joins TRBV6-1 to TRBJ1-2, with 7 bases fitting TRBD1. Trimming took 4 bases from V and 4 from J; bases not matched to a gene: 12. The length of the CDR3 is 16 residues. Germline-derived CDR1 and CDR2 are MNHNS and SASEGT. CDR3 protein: CASSVLAGGYFYGYTF. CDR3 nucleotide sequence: TGTGCCAGCAGTGTCCTCGCAGGGGGTTACTTCTATGGCTACACCTTC.

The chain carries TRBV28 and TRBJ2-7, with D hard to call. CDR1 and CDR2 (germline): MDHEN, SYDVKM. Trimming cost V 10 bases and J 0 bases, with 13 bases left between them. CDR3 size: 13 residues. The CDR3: CATSDVSSYEQYF. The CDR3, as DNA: TGTGCCACCTCGGACGTGAGCTCCTACGAGCAGTACTTC.